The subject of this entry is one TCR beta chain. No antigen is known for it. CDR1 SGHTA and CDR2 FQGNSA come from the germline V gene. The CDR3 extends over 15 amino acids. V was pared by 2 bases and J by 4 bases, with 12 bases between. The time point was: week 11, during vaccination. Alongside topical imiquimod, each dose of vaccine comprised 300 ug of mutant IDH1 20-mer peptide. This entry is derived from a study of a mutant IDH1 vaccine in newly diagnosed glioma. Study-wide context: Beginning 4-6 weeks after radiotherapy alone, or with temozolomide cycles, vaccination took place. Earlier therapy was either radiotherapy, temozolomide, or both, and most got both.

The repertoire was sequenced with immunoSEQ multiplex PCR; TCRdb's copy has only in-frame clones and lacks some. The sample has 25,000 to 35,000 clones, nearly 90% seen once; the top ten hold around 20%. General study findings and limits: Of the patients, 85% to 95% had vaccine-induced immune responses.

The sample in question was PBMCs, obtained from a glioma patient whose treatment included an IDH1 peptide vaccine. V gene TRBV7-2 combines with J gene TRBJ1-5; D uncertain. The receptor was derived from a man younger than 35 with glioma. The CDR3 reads CASSLLPHLNQPQHF. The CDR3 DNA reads TGTGCCAGCAGCTTATTACCACACCTTAATCAGCCCCAGCATTTT.